This T cell receptor (beta chain) was observed in a study of vaccination and CD4 T cells after COVID-19 (dated by TCRdb to about 2022). For the wider study: SARS-CoV-2 positivity had been established in the convalescent patients by nasal swab PCR, and mild disease was recorded in about 9 of these patients and severe disease in one. The convalescent cohort comprised six males and four females, including two Hispanic individuals, seven Caucasians, two Asians and one multiracial person. Each participant got two doses of either the Pfizer-BioNTech BNT162b2 vaccine (n=8) or the Moderna mRNA-1273 vaccine (n=2). Post-COVID blood samples were collected from convalescent patients a median of approximately 100 days after diagnosis, with a range of roughly 35 to 161 days. Post-vaccine blood samples were taken a median of about 77 days after the second vaccine dose, with a range of 14 to 241 days. Culture stimuli were overlapping spike peptide pools from SARS-CoV-2 and from the common cold coronaviruses HCoV-NL63, HCoV-OC43 and HCoV-229E. As controls, cultures received a CEFX viral epitope pool (the positive control), an HIV-1 Nef peptide pool (the negative control), or no peptide at all. The spike-specific CD4+ TCR repertoire was compared before and after mRNA vaccination in approximately 9 COVID-19 convalescent patients and a few infection-naive healthy vaccine recipients.

V and J lose 4 bases and 0 bases, and a span of 12 bases separates them. The CDR3 contains 15 residues, cysteine and phenylalanine counted. Solely the CDR3 DNA is kept, with 45 bases framed from the first base. The germline V gene (reference sequence) gives CDR1 as SGHNT and CDR2 as YYREEE. This clonotype was detected only a few times. No antigen is known for it. Base quality data are lacking; no much larger clone is found one base away. The paper's findings and limits, for the study overall: Only a relatively small number of convalescent patients were included in the study, and early timepoints following natural infection were not analyzed. Of the vaccine-specific clones found in convalescent patients, nearly all (304 of 307) were mono-reactive for SARS-CoV-2 spike instead of being cross-reactive with common cold coronaviruses. An increase in the median number of SARS-CoV-2-reactive clonotypes from around 20 after infection to a few dozen after vaccination was observed, but the change was not found to be significant. In convalescent patients, a median roughly 85% of post-vaccine SARS-CoV-2-reactive clones were detected only after vaccination, and vaccine-specific priming was suggested by this finding.

Library method: PCR. At the Johns Hopkins FTIC core, DNA from the cultured CD4+ T cells underwent TCR sequencing with the Oncomine TCR Beta short-read assay. Genomic DNA was extracted from the cultured CD4+ T cells with the QIAamp micro DNA kit. Oncomine TCR Beta libraries from cultured CD4+ T cells were pooled using unique dual indexes and sequenced on an Illumina iSeq 100. The study's own analysis went as follows. Non-productive sequences were filtered out, and CDR3s that did not start with C, did not end with F or W, or were shorter than 7 amino acids were discarded. Antigen-specific clonotypes were identified using the MANAFEST web application through comparison of peptide-stimulated wells with reference and other culture wells. An FDR below 0.05, an odds ratio above 5, and a productive frequency above 0.1% in at least two of three replicate wells were required for clones to be considered positive. Cross-reactive clonotypes were defined as significantly expanded in both SARS-CoV-2 spike wells and at least one common cold coronavirus spike condition. Similarity between CDR3 sequences was evaluated in R version 3.6.1 using Levenshtein distances (stringdist) and unrooted phylogenetic trees (ape). In-frame beta chains were kept once TCRdb had trimmed the public reads at Q25 with fastp and called clones with MiXCR. Each CDR3 protein appears once, grouped with its most common genes and DNA. TCRdb, not the authors, supplied the V and J calls. The sample contains some 16,000 distinct CDR3 sequences, roughly 60% of them found a single time. 6.5% to 9% of the sample is in the top ten clones.

Interpreted using the paper, the treatment or condition label stands for: approximately nine-day PBMC culture with coronavirus spike peptide pools or control peptides (ViraFEST assay). The ViraFEST assay, used in the study, expanded antigen-specific T cells with peptide pools and then identified the expanded clonotypes through TCR sequencing. The positive SARS-CoV-2 PCR tests of the convalescent patients were dated from March to December 2020, before the Alpha, Beta and Delta variants emerged in the United States. PBMCs were cultured at approximately 2 million per well in IMDM supplemented with approximately 5% human AB serum and 9 to 10 IU/ml IL-2, with roughly 10 ug/ml peptide pools added. On days 3 and 7, half of the culture medium was replaced with fresh IL-2-containing medium. After about 11 days of culture, CD4+ T cells were isolated by negative selection using the EasySep CD4+ T cell isolation kit. Ficoll-Paque Plus gradient centrifugation was used to isolate PBMCs from whole blood, and the isolated PBMCs were then either used fresh or cryopreserved at -140C. Triplicate wells were generally used for each culture condition.

Rearrangement joined TRBV5-4 to TRBJ2-3, with the D gene uncertain. This sequence was found in a human donor who had recovered from COVID-19. The specimen sequenced was CD4+ T cells from blood, cultured in vitro. The sequenced DNA is TGTGCCAGCAGCAAGGCCGGGTCCAGCACAGATACGCAGTATTTT. Its coded protein is CASSKAGSSTDTQYF.